The 10 T cell receptor beta chains reported below all come from one sample, sequenced in a study of blood T cell repertoires in COVID-19. Only in-frame clones appear in the TCRdb table, and some are missing; sequencing was by immunoSEQ multiplex PCR. The sample contains 300,000 or so clones, around 88% of which appear only once. Sample: peripheral blood. The origin of the receptors is a woman aged 50 to 60 with acute or convalescent COVID-19.

Worth noting for this clone: Other nucleotide sequences from this sample produce the same CDR3. The genes are TRBV27 and TRBJ1-6; D ambiguous. The CDR3 is 12 amino acids. The ends were cut back, 5 bases at V and 4 bases at J, with 3 bases in the middle. CDR1 and CDR2 from the germline V gene are MNHEY and SMNVEV (reference sequence). The CDR3 nucleotides read TGTGCCAGCAGTCTTTATAATTCACCCCTCCACTTT. Translating gives CASSLYNSPLHF.

The V gene is TRBV6-4, the J gene TRBJ2-5, with D perhaps TRBD1 (6 bases). V shed 2 bases and J shed 5 bases, with 12 bases lying between them. Germline CDR1 is MRHNA and CDR2 is SNTAGT. This CDR3 spans 14 amino acids. CDR3 loop: CASSDPRQEETQYF. The CDR3 coding sequence is TGTGCCAGCAGTGACCCCCGACAGGAGGAGACCCAGTACTTC.

This sequence joins TRBV19 and TRBJ1-1; D perhaps matches TRBD1 (6 bases). Germline assignment: CDR1 LNHDA and CDR2 SQIVND (reference sequence). Trimming removed 6 bases from V and 5 bases from J, with 16 bases in between. CDR3 length: 14 amino acids. The CDR3 region has the DNA TGTGCCAGTAGCCCTTCCGGGGGGCGAACTGAAGCTTTCTTT. Its protein is CASSPSGGRTEAFF.

The rearrangement joins TRBV27 to TRBJ2-1; TRBD2 matches 13 bases. With 4 bases clipped from V and 4 bases from J, the junction kept 7 bases outside the gene matches. The CDR3 consists of 17 residues. The V gene's germline CDR1 is MNHEY and CDR2 SMNVEV (reference sequence). CDR3 in DNA: TGTGCCAGCAGTTATGGGGGACTAGCGGGAATATACAATGAGCAGTTCTTC. This gives the protein CASSYGGLAGIYNEQFF.

In this sample, this clone turned up once. The CDR3 bases are TGTGCCAGCAGCCCTAGCCCCGGGACCGCGGGAAGGGATGAGCAGTTCTTC. It encodes CASSPSPGTAGRDEQFF. The genes are TRBV3-1 (or the pseudogene TRBV3-2) and TRBJ2-1; D might be TRBD2 (6 bases). CDR1 is LGHDT and CDR2 is YNNKEL in the germline V gene (reference sequence). The V end was cut by 4 bases, the J end by 8 bases, with 24 bases between. The CDR3 has 17 amino acids.

This chain uses TRBV19 with TRBJ2-3; 7 bases fit TRBD2. CDR3 length equals 14 residues. After removal of 1 base from V and 5 bases from J, the junction contained 3 bases not matched to a gene. CDR1 is LNHDA, CDR2 SQIVND, per germline (reference sequence). The CDR3 nucleotides are TGTGCCAGTAGTATAGTAGGGAGGGGAGATACGCAGTATTTT. It specifies CASSIVGRGDTQYF.

This chain joins TRBV7-2 and TRBJ2-2; perhaps TRBD1 as D (5 bases). Per germline, CDR1 SGHTA and CDR2 FQGNSA. Between the trimmed V and J ends, which lost 3 bases and 4 bases, there was a span of 12 bases. This CDR3 is 15 amino acids long. The CDR3 loop is CASSLGPPGTGELFF. The DNA for the CDR3 is TGTGCCAGCAGCTTGGGGCCGCCTGGCACCGGGGAGCTGTTTTTT. Using reference TRBV7-2 and TRBJ2-2 for the parts outside the CDR3, the full variable domain is GAGVSQSPSNKVTEKGKDVELRCDPISGHTALYWYRQSLGQGLEFLIYFQGNSAPDKSGLPSDRFSAERTGGSVSTLTIQRTQQEDSAVYLCASSLGPPGTGELFFGEGSRLTVL.

The chain links TRBV4-1 to TRBJ1-4; TRBD1 matches 7 bases. Germline V gene data show CDR1 as MGHRA and CDR2 as YSYEKL. The CDR3 is made up of 17 amino acids. After removal of 5 bases from V and 3 bases from J, the junction contained 12 bases not matched to a gene. The CDR3 region is CASSSSPSGTANEKLFF. CDR3 DNA: TGCGCCAGCAGCTCTTCTCCGTCCGGGACAGCTAATGAAAAACTGTTTTTT.

In DNA, the CDR3 is TGCGCCACCACGAAGGGGGGGGAGAGCACAGATACGCAGTATTTT. Amino acid sequence: CATTKGGESTDTQYF. The chain is built from TRBV5-1 and TRBJ2-3; D is perhaps TRBD2 (7 bases). The V and J ends lost 9 bases and 0 bases respectively, with 17 bases between them. Germline assignment: CDR1 SGHRS and CDR2 YFSETQ. The CDR3 length is 15 residues.

V and J are TRBV5-6 and TRBJ1-4; perhaps TRBD1 as D (5 bases). Germline V gene lookup returns CDR1 SGHDT and CDR2 YYEEEE. This CDR3 contains 19 residues. With 1 base removed from V and 4 bases from J, the gap between germline ends came to 23 bases. This CDR3 reads CASSLFSSTVAGGNEKLFF. CDR3 DNA: TGTGCCAGCAGCTTGTTTAGCAGCACAGTGGCGGGGGGTAATGAAAAACTGTTTTTT.